The next 15 T cell receptor beta chains were all read from a single sample in a study of OX40 agonist ivuxolimab in advanced cancers. The repertoire was sequenced with immunoSEQ multiplex PCR; TCRdb's copy has only in-frame clones and lacks some. This sample has 14,000 or so clones, with roughly three quarters found just once. Material: CD4+ or CD8+ T cells sorted from blood, obtained in a trial of the OX40 agonist ivuxolimab. Receptors were obtained from an adult with an advanced solid tumor such as melanoma, head and neck, liver or kidney cancer.

V and J are TRBV7-9 and TRBJ1-5; 7 bases fit TRBD1. With 5 bases clipped from V and 0 bases from J, the junction kept 1 base outside the gene matches. The CDR3 consists of 14 residues. In germline, CDR1 is SEHNR, CDR2 FQNEAQ (reference sequence). The CDR3 DNA reads TGTGCCAGCAGCCCAGGGGGTAGCAATCAGCCCCAGCATTTT. Amino acid sequence: CASSPGGSNQPQHF. The full variable domain, its missing parts supplied by reference TRBV7-9 and TRBJ1-5, is DTGVSQNPRHKITKRGQNVTFRCDPISEHNRLYWYRQTLGQGPEFLTYFQNEAQLEKSRLLSDRFSAERPKGSFSTLEIQRTEQGDSAMYLCASSPGGSNQPQHFGDGTRLSIL.

This clone is medium-sized by share. The chain carries TRBV4-3 and TRBJ2-1; D not certain. Germline V lookup: CDR1 LGHNA, CDR2 YSLEER. V shed 3 bases and J shed 0 bases, with 9 bases lying between them. The CDR3 totals 15 residues. The CDR3 coding sequence is TGCGCCAGCAGCCAGGACGGTAGCTCCTACAATGAGCAGTTCTTC. The encoded protein is CASSQDGSSYNEQFF.

V is TRBV7-9 and J is TRBJ2-5; the match to TRBD1 covers 7 bases. The J call may be in error: the DNA end matches TRBJ2-7 better. CDR3 length: 13 amino acids. CDR1 and CDR2 (germline): SEHNR, FQNEAQ (reference sequence). CDR3 coding DNA: TGTGCCAGCAGCCGGGACAGCTCCTACGAGCAGTACTTC. Its translation: CASSRDSSYEQYF.

This clone appeared a single time. This chain uses TRBV30 with TRBJ1-1, with no clear D. CDR1 is GTSNPN and CDR2 is SVGIG in the germline V gene (reference sequence). Trimming pared 5 bases from V and 2 bases from J, leaving 15 bases between. The CDR3 is made up of 14 amino acids. The CDR3: CAWVRGSFNTEAFF. CDR3 coding DNA: TGTGCCTGGGTCCGGGGTAGCTTTAACACTGAAGCTTTCTTT.

This chain uses TRBV4-3 with TRBJ1-3, with a possible D match to TRBD1 (5 bases). Germline V gene lookup returns CDR1 LGHNA and CDR2 YSLEER. The V end lost 1 base, the J end lost 2 bases, and 9 bases lay between the germline ends. The CDR3 is 15 residues long. Written as DNA, the CDR3 is TGCGCCAGCAGCCAAGGGGGGACGGCTGGAAACACCATATATTTT. Its translation is CASSQGGTAGNTIYF.

The chain combines TRBV6-5 with TRBJ1-2; no definite D call. Trimming stripped 0 bases from V and 0 bases from J, with 8 bases between. Germline-derived CDR1 and CDR2 are MNHEY and SVGAGI. The CDR3 runs to 15 residues. CDR3: CASSYSESANYGYTF. The DNA of the CDR3 is TGTGCCAGCAGTTACTCGGAGTCAGCTAACTATGGCTACACCTTC.

The CDR3 nucleotides read TGTGCCAGCAGCGGGTGGGGATCCCGCCACAATGAGCAGTTCTTC. This gives the protein CASSGWGSRHNEQFF. The rearrangement links TRBV5-4 to TRBJ2-1; no firm D call. Between the trimmed V and J ends, which lost 4 bases and 5 bases, there was a span of 16 bases. The germline V gene encodes CDR1 SGHNT and CDR2 YYREEE (reference sequence). The CDR3 length is 15 residues.

The V call is TRBV6-5, the J call TRBJ2-5; D perhaps matches TRBD1 (5 bases). The CDR3 runs 14 residues. Trimming stripped 6 bases from V and 1 base from J, with 12 bases between. Germline CDR1 reads MNHEY; CDR2 reads SVGAGI. The CDR3 DNA follows: TGTGCCAGCAGCTTTACAGGATTCCAAGAGACCCAGTACTTC. Translated: CASSFTGFQETQYF.

The genes are TRBV7-8 and TRBJ2-7; the D is unclear. The CDR3 loop spans 12 amino acids. V lost 0 bases and J lost 7, with 7 bases in between. Germline-derived CDR1 and CDR2 are SGHVS and FQNEAQ. DNA for the CDR3: TGTGCCAGCAGCTTAGCGGGTAGGGAGCAGTACTTC. It yields the protein CASSLAGREQYF.

Comment on this clone: At one of its ends the junction is not consistent with the germline gene, which may arise from a read error. The chain joins TRBV11-2 to TRBJ1-1; D is ambiguous. CDR3 size: 15 residues. Germline V lookup: CDR1 SGHAT, CDR2 FQNNGV. As DNA, the CDR3 is TGTGCCAGCAGCTTATCTTTGGCAGGAGACGTCGAAAGGGTCTTT. Protein product: CASSLSLAGDVERVF.

This clone is deemed medium-sized. The chain links TRBV6-5 to TRBJ2-2, with D unclear. The CDR3 is 14 residues long. V lost 2 bases, J lost 8 bases, and 12 bases lay in between. Germline CDR1 MNHEY, CDR2 SVGAGI. CDR3 DNA sequence: TGTGCCAGCAGTTACAGGGTTCTGGGTGGGGAGCTGTTTTTT. Translating it yields CASSYRVLGGELFF.

V usage is TRBV18 and J usage is TRBJ1-5; D is possibly TRBD1 (6 bases). The CDR3 contains 15 residues. Trimming shortened V by 5 bases and J by 2 bases, and 13 bases separated the two germline ends. Germline values: CDR1 KGHSH, CDR2 LQKENI. CDR3 protein: CASSKQGWGNQPQHF. In nucleotides, the CDR3 is TGTGCCAGCTCAAAACAGGGTTGGGGCAATCAGCCCCAGCATTTT.

This chain uses TRBV2 with TRBJ2-2; D is possibly TRBD2 (5 bases). CDR1 SNHLY and CDR2 FYNNEI come from the germline V gene. Trimming pared 6 bases from V and 1 base from J, leaving 9 bases between. The CDR3 consists of 14 residues. CDR3 sequence reads: CASRRDRNTGELFF. CDR3 DNA: TGTGCCAGCAGACGGGATCGGAACACCGGGGAGCTGTTTTTT. The full variable domain, with the rest looked up from reference TRBV2 and TRBJ2-2, is EPEVTQTPSHQVTQMGQEVILRCVPISNHLYFYWYRQILGQKVEFLVSFYNNEISEKSEIFDDQFSVERPDGSNFTLKIRSTKLEDSAMYFCASRRDRNTGELFFGEGSRLTVL.

V is TRBV5-5 and J is TRBJ1-1, with D possibly matching TRBD1 (5 bases). The V gene's germline CDR1 is SGHKS and CDR2 YYEKEE (reference sequence). V was pared by 4 bases and J by 10 bases, with 14 bases between. The CDR3 has 12 amino acids. The CDR3 protein is CASSPTRDVAFF. The CDR3 nucleotides read TGTGCCAGCAGCCCGACCCGGGACGTAGCTTTCTTT.

This sequence joins TRBV4-1 and TRBJ2-3; possible D gene TRBD2, 6 bases. Looked up from germline, CDR1 is MGHRA and CDR2 is YSYEKL. The CDR3 totals 16 residues. V dropped 5 bases and J dropped 2 bases, with 17 bases sitting between them. In DNA form, the CDR3 reads TGCGCCAGCAGCGCCGGGATCCGGGGGATCACAGATACGCAGTATTTT. It yields the protein CASSAGIRGITDTQYF.